The next 23 T cell receptor beta chains were all read from a single sample in a study of blood T cell repertoires in COVID-19. Sequencing was performed with immunoSEQ multiplex PCR; in TCRdb, only in-frame clones are kept and a portion is missing. Among around 250,000 clones listed, about 82% were seen once. Sequenced input: PBMCs or T cells enriched from blood (not recorded which). The receptors originated from a woman aged 45 to 65 who had recovered from COVID-19.

The J gene is TRBJ1-3, the V gene TRBV30, with a tentative D call TRBD1 (5 bases). Trimming removed 0 bases at V and 4 bases at J, with 13 bases between. Germline loops: CDR1 GTSNPN, CDR2 SVGIG (reference sequence). The CDR3 covers 15 residues. CDR3 DNA: TGTGCCTGGAGTGTCGGGACGGCGGGAGGAAACACCATATATTTT. It encodes CAWSVGTAGGNTIYF.

The chain joins TRBV30 to TRBJ2-7; weak D call: TRBD1 (6 bases). The germline V gene has CDR1 GTSNPN and CDR2 SVGIG (reference sequence). This CDR3 has 13 amino acids. With 2 bases removed from V and 2 bases from J, the gap between germline ends came to 10 bases. The CDR3 nucleotides are TGTGCCTGGAGTCCCAGGGGTACCTACGAGCAGTACTTC. It encodes CAWSPRGTYEQYF.

A single count supports this clone. V gene TRBV19 combines with J gene TRBJ2-2; D gene unclear. V was cut by 10 bases and J by 4 bases, with 10 bases left in between. This CDR3 has 12 amino acids. Germline V lookup: CDR1 LNHDA, CDR2 SQIVND (reference sequence). This CDR3 reads CAIRSATGELFF. CDR3 nucleotide sequence: TGTGCCATCAGGTCAGCCACCGGGGAGCTGTTTTTT.

This rearrangement joins TRBV27 to TRBJ2-5; D is perhaps TRBD2 (6 bases). The CDR3 loop spans 13 amino acids. Per the germline V gene, CDR1 is MNHEY and CDR2 is SMNVEV (reference sequence). The V gene lost 7 bases and the J gene lost 5 bases, with 14 bases spanning the gap. This CDR3 is CASTRAAGETQYF. The CDR3 coding sequence is TGTGCCAGCACTCGAGCGGCGGGGGAGACCCAGTACTTC.

The genes are TRBV19 and TRBJ1-2; D is uncertain. Per the germline V gene, CDR1 is LNHDA and CDR2 is SQIVND (reference sequence). The CDR3 is 15 residues long. Trimming pared 5 bases from V and 2 bases from J, leaving 15 bases between. The CDR3, as DNA: TGTGCCAGTAGTGCCGAAGCTGCAGGAAACTATGGCTACACCTTC. This codes for CASSAEAAGNYGYTF.

The chain employs TRBV2 and TRBJ1-2; 7 nucleotides line up with TRBD1. V was pared by 2 bases and J by 7 bases, with 4 bases of the junction left unmatched. From germline, CDR1 is SNHLY and CDR2 FYNNEI. CDR3 length equals 13 residues. The CDR3 reads CASSESGGGGYTF. The CDR3, as DNA: TGTGCCAGCAGTGAATCAGGGGGAGGTGGCTACACCTTC.

As to this clone: The sample has other DNA sequences that encode this CDR3 too. This rearrangement joins TRBV27 to TRBJ1-5; D gene unclear. Per germline, CDR1 MNHEY and CDR2 SMNVEV (reference sequence). The V end lost 3 bases, the J end lost 3 bases, and 3 bases lay between the germline ends. The CDR3 has 12 amino acids. CDR3 loop: CASSFVNQPQHF. The CDR3 DNA reads TGTGCCAGCAGTTTCGTCAATCAGCCCCAGCATTTT.

This clone was detected only once. The V call is TRBV9, the J call TRBJ1-1; D uncertain. Trimming stripped 2 bases from V and 1 base from J, with 9 bases between. Germline CDR1 is SGDLS and CDR2 is YYNGEE. This CDR3 contains 14 residues. The CDR3 loop reads CASSVQTENTEAFF. In DNA, the CDR3 is TGTGCCAGCAGCGTCCAAACAGAGAACACTGAAGCTTTCTTT.

The rearrangement joins TRBV7-2 to TRBJ1-6; tentative D call: TRBD1 (5 bases). There are 19 residues in the CDR3. Germline V gene sequence: CDR1 SGHTA, CDR2 FQGNSA. The V and J ends lost 2 bases and 0 bases respectively, with 17 bases between them. In DNA, the CDR3 is TGTGCCAGCAGCTTACTCCCCTACACGCAGGGCTCCTATAATTCACCCCTCCACTTT. It specifies CASSLLPYTQGSYNSPLHF.

This chain links TRBV5-5 with TRBJ1-5; 10 positions agree with TRBD1. Germline-derived CDR1 and CDR2 are SGHKS and YYEKEE (reference sequence). This CDR3 has 16 amino acids. The trim removed 3 bases at V and 4 bases at J, leaving 7 bases unmatched. The CDR3 loop reads CASSWGQGLGNQPQHF. CDR3 bases: TGTGCCAGCAGCTGGGGACAGGGGCTTGGAAATCAGCCCCAGCATTTT.

This chain joins TRBV12-3 or TRBV12-4 and TRBJ1-2; a possible D gene is TRBD1 (5 bases). This CDR3 contains 12 residues. Trimming stripped 3 bases from V and 7 bases from J, with 9 bases between. The CDR3 bases are TGTGCCAGCAGTTTCACCAGGGCTGGCTACACCTTC. This encodes CASSFTRAGYTF.

This chain connects TRBV28 to TRBJ1-2; 7 positions match TRBD1. Looked up from germline, CDR1 is MDHEN and CDR2 is SYDVKM. The CDR3 length is 13 residues. V gave up 5 bases and J gave up 5 bases; unmatched junction bases: 5. Here the CDR3 DNA reads TGTGCCAGCAGTCCAACAGGGGCGTATGGCTACACCTTC. Translating gives CASSPTGAYGYTF.

The genes are TRBV7-2 and TRBJ2-1, with D perhaps TRBD2 (5 bases). V was cut by 1 base and J by 5 bases, with 6 bases left in between. The CDR3 totals 13 residues. Per the germline V gene, CDR1 is SGHTA and CDR2 is FQGNSA. The CDR3 here is CASSLDGDNEQFF. The CDR3 nucleotides read TGTGCCAGCAGCTTAGACGGGGACAATGAGCAGTTCTTC.

The V call is TRBV4-3, the J call TRBJ1-5; D gene unclear. The CDR3 sequence is 14 residues long. Germline V gene lookup returns CDR1 LGHNA and CDR2 YSLEER. Trimming left V 4 bases short and J 4 bases short, with 11 bases between. The CDR3 loop reads CASSPGGGNQPQHF. For the CDR3, the DNA is TGCGCCAGCAGCCCCGGAGGAGGAAATCAGCCCCAGCATTTT.

This clone came up a few times. The rearrangement joins TRBV10-3 to TRBJ1-1; D unclear. Between the trimmed V and J ends, which lost 10 bases and 1 base, there was a span of 10 bases. Germline V gene data show CDR1 as ENHRY and CDR2 as SYGVKD. There are 12 residues in the CDR3. The DNA for the CDR3 is TGTGCCACGGGAAGTTGGAACACTGAAGCTTTCTTT. This codes for CATGSWNTEAFF.

The J gene is TRBJ1-2, the V gene TRBV3-1 (or the pseudogene TRBV3-2); TRBD1 might be the D (5 bases). The CDR3 sequence is 16 residues long. CDR1 is LGHDT, CDR2 YNNKEL, per germline (reference sequence). The V and J ends lost 4 bases and 5 bases respectively, with 20 bases between them. As DNA, the CDR3 is TGTGCCAGCAGCCGCGGGGGTAAGGGCTCCCTGTATGGCTACACCTTC. Protein product: CASSRGGKGSLYGYTF.

This clone was found once. The rearrangement joins TRBV7-2 to TRBJ1-4; 7 bases match TRBD1. Germline V gives CDR1 SGHTA, CDR2 FQGNSA. J lost 2 bases, V lost 5 bases, and 5 bases had no gene match. The CDR3 is made up of 15 amino acids. DNA of the CDR3: TGTGCCAGCAGCCGCCAGACAGGGACTAATGAAAAACTGTTTTTT. It codes for CASSRQTGTNEKLFF.

This chain uses TRBV2 with TRBJ2-7; D is perhaps TRBD2 (6 bases). This CDR3 is built from 14 residues. CDR1 is SNHLY, CDR2 FYNNEI, per germline. V lost 6 bases and J lost 6, with 18 bases in between. Here the CDR3 DNA reads TGTGCCAGCAGGGGCCTCAGCGGGCCCTCCGAGCAGTACTTC. Protein sequence: CASRGLSGPSEQYF.

The chain uses TRBV18 and TRBJ1-1; D may be TRBD1 (6 bases). The germline V and J ends were trimmed by 3 bases and 2 bases, with 25 bases remaining between them. Per the germline V gene, CDR1 is KGHSH and CDR2 is LQKENI. CDR3 size: 19 residues. The CDR3 spells CASSPPRVGTPLLNTEAFF. Written as DNA, the CDR3 is TGTGCCAGCTCACCCCCCAGGGTGGGGACACCCTTACTCAACACTGAAGCTTTCTTT.

This rearrangement joins TRBV7-2 to TRBJ1-3, with a possible D match to TRBD1 (5 bases). The CDR3 is 13 amino acids. Germline assignment: CDR1 SGHTA and CDR2 FQGNSA. V shed 6 bases and J shed 0 bases, with 6 bases lying between them. The CDR3 sequence: CASRDSSGNTIYF. The CDR3 DNA sequence: TGTGCCAGCAGAGACAGCTCTGGAAACACCATATATTTT.

This clone was found a few times. V gene TRBV29-1 combines with J gene TRBJ1-1, with D unresolved. The V end was cut by 4 bases, the J end by 0 bases, with 6 bases between. The CDR3 spans 12 residues. Germline-derived CDR1 and CDR2 are SQVTM and ANQGSEA. CDR3: CSVAGVNTEAFF. CDR3 in DNA: TGCAGCGTTGCCGGAGTGAACACTGAAGCTTTCTTT.

The chain couples TRBV6-5 to TRBJ1-1, with TRBD1 matching over 8 bases. CDR1 MNHEY and CDR2 SVGAGI come from the germline V gene. The junction had 4 bases not matched to a gene; V was cut back by 5 bases and J by 5 bases. The CDR3 is 13 amino acids. CDR3 DNA: TGTGCCAGCAGTCGACAGGGGATGACTGAAGCTTTCTTT. It encodes CASSRQGMTEAFF.

This clone was seen only once. The chain has TRBV24-1 and TRBJ2-1; tentatively, D is TRBD2 (6 bases). Looked up from germline, CDR1 is KGHDR and CDR2 is SFDVKD. Trimming shortened V by 0 bases and J by 6 bases, and 14 bases separated the two germline ends. This CDR3 has 16 residues. This chain's CDR3 is CATSDLSGAGGNEQFF. The CDR3 region has the DNA TGTGCCACCAGTGATTTGTCGGGAGCTGGGGGCAATGAGCAGTTCTTC.